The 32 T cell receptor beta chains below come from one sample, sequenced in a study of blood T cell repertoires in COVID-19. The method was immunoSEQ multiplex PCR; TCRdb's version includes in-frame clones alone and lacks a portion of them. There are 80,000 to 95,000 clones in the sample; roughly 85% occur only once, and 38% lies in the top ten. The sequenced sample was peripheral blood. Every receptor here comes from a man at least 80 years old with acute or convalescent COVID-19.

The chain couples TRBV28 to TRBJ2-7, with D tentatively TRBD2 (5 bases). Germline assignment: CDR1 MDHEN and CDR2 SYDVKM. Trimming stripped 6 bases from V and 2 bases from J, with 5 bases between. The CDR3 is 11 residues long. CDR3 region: CASRLAYEQYF. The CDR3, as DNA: TGTGCCAGCAGACTAGCCTACGAGCAGTACTTC.

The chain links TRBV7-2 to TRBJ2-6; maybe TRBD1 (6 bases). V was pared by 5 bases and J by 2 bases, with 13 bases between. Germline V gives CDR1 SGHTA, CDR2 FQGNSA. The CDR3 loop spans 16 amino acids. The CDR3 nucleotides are TGTGCCAGCAGCGCGCACAGGGTCCCTGGGGCCAACGTCCTGACTTTC. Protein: CASSAHRVPGANVLTF.

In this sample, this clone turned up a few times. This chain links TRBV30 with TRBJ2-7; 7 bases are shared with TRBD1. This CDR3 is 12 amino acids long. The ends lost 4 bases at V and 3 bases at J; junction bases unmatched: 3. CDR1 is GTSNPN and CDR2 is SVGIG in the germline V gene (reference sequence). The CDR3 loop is CAWTGGLYEQYF. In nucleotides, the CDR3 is TGTGCCTGGACAGGGGGTCTCTACGAGCAGTACTTC.

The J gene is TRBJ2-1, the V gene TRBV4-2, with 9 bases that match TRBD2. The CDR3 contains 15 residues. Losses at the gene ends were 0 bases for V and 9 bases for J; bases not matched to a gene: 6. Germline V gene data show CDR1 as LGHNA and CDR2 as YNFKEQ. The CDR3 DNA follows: TGTGCCAGCAGCCAAGAGGGGACTAGCTTCGGTGAGCAGTTCTTC. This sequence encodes CASSQEGTSFGEQFF.

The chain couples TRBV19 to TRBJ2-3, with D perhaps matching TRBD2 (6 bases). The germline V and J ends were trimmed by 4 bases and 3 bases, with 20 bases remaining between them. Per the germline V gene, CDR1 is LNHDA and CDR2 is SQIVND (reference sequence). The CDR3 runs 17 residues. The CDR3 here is CASSTLPGGIATDTQYF. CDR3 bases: TGTGCCAGTAGTACCCTCCCCGGCGGGATCGCAACAGATACGCAGTATTTT.

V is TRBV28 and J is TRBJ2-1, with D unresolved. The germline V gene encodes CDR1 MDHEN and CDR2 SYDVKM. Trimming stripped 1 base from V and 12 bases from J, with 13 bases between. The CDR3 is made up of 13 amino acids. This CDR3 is CASSLLAPPGQFF. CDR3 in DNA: TGTGCCAGCAGTTTATTAGCCCCCCCGGGGCAGTTCTTC.

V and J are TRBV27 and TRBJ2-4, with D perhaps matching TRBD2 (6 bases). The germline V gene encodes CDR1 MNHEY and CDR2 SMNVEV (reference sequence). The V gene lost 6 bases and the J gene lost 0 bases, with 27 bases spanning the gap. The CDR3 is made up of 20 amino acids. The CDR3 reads CASSMHGTPLLDPAKNIQYF. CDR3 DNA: TGTGCCAGCAGCATGCACGGGACTCCTCTTTTAGACCCAGCCAAAAACATTCAGTACTTC.

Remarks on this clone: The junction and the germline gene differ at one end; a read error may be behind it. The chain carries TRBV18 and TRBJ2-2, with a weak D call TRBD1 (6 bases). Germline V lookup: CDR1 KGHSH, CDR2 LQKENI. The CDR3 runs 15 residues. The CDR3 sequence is CASSPKTGSTGELFF. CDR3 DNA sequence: TGTGCCAGCTCACCGAAGACAGGATCCACCGGTGAGCTGTTTTTT.

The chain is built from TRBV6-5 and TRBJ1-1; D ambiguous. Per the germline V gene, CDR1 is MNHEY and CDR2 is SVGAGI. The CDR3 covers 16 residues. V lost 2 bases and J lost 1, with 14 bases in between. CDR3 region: CASSYKAAPTNTEAFF. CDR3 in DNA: TGTGCCAGCAGTTACAAAGCGGCCCCAACGAACACTGAAGCTTTCTTT.

The CDR3 bases are TGCGCCAGCAGCTTGCAGGTTACTAGCGGTGGAGAGCAGTTCTTC. It yields the protein CASSLQVTSGGEQFF. The chain employs TRBV5-1 and TRBJ2-1; 8 positions agree with TRBD2. The CDR3 is made up of 15 amino acids. V lost 1 base to trimming and J lost 10 bases; unmatched junction nucleotides: 10. Germline V CDR1 and CDR2: SGHRS, YFSETQ.

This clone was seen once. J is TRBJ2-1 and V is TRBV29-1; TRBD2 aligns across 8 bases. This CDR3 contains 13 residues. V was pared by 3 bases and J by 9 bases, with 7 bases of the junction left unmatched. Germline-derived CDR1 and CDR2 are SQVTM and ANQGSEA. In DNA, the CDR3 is TGCAGCGTTGAGGTAGCGGGAACGGGTGAGCAGTTCTTC. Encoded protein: CSVEVAGTGEQFF.

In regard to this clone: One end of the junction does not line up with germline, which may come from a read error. The CDR3 DNA is TGCGCCAGCAGCTTGACAGCCTATAATGAGCAGTTCTTC. This sequence encodes CASSLTAYNEQFF. The J gene is TRBJ2-1, the V gene TRBV5-1, with D unclear. The CDR3 loop spans 13 amino acids. Germline V lookup: CDR1 SGHRS, CDR2 YFSETQ.

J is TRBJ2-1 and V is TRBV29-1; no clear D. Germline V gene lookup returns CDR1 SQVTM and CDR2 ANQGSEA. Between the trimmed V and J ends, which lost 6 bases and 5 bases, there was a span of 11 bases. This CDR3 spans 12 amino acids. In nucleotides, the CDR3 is TGCAGCGTACTGCTGTCACACAATGAGCAGTTCTTC. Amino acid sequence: CSVLLSHNEQFF.

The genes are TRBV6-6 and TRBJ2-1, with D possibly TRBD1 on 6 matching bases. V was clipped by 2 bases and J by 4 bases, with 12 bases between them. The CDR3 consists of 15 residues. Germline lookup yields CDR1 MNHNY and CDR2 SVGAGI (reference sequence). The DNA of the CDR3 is TGTGCCAGCAGTTACACAAAGGACAGATACAATGAGCAGTTCTTC. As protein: CASSYTKDRYNEQFF.

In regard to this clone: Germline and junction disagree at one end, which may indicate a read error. The CDR3 sequence: CASSDSGGSSYNEQFF. DNA of the CDR3: TGTGCCAGCAGTGACTCAGGGGGTAGCTCCTACAATGAGCAGTTCTTC. The chain employs TRBV6-2 or TRBV6-3 and TRBJ2-1; 7 positions agree with TRBD1. Per germline, CDR1 MNHEY and CDR2 SVGEGT. The CDR3 loop spans 16 amino acids.

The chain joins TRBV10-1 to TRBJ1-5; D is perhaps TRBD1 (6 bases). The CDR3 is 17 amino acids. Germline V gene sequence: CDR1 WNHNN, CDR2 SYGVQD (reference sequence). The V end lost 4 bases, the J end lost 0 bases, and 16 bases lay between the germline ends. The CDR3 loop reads CASSGPQGLYSNQPQHF. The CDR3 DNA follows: TGCGCCAGCAGTGGCCCCCAGGGGCTCTATAGCAATCAGCCCCAGCATTTT.

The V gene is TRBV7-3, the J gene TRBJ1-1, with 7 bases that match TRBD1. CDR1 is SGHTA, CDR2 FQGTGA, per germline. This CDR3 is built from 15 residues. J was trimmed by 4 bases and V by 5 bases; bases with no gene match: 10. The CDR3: CASSTATGIGTEAFF. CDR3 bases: TGTGCCAGCAGCACTGCGACAGGGATCGGCACTGAAGCTTTCTTT.

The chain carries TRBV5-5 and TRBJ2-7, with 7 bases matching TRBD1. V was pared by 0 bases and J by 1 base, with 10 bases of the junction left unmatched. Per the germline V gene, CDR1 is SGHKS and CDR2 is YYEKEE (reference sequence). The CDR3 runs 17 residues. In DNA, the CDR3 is TGTGCCAGCAGCTTGGTCACCGGGACAGCCTTATCCTACGAGCAGTACTTC. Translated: CASSLVTGTALSYEQYF.

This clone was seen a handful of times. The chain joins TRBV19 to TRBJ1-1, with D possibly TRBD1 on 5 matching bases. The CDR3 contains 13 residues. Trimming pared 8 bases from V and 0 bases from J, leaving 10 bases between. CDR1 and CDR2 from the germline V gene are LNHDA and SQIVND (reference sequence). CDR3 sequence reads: CASGQGLNTEAFF. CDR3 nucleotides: TGTGCCAGTGGCCAGGGATTGAACACTGAAGCTTTCTTT.

The CDR3 region is CASSLGGLAGVPDTQYF. The CDR3 nucleotides read TGTGCCAGCAGCTTAGGGGGTCTAGCGGGAGTACCGGATACGCAGTATTTT. This chain uses TRBV7-6 with TRBJ2-3, with 10 bases that match TRBD2. The CDR3 spans 17 residues. V dropped 1 base and J dropped 6; count of bases not matched to a gene: 10. In germline, CDR1 is SGHVS, CDR2 FNYEAQ.

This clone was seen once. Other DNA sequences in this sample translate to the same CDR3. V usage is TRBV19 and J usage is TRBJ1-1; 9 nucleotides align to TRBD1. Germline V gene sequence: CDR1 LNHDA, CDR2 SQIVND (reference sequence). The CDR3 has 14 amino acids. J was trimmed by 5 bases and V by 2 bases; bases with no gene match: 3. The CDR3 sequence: CASSITGGNTEAFF. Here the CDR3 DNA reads TGTGCCAGTAGTATAACAGGGGGCAATACTGAAGCTTTCTTT.

The CDR3: CASSQDRVDEQYF. In nucleotides, the CDR3 is TGTGCCAGCTCACAGGACAGGGTGGATGAGCAGTACTTC. V and J are TRBV18 and TRBJ2-7; 8 nucleotides agree with TRBD1. V shed 4 bases, J shed 7 bases, and the junction held 6 bases outside the gene matches. In germline, CDR1 is KGHSH, CDR2 LQKENI. The CDR3 sequence is 13 residues long.

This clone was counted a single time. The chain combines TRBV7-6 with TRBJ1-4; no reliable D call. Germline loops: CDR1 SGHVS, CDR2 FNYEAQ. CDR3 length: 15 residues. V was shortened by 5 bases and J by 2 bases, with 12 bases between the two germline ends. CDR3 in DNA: TGTGCCAGCAGCCCCGATCTAGCCACTAATGAAAAACTGTTTTTT. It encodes CASSPDLATNEKLFF.

The CDR3 loop reads CASSISISNTGELFF. The CDR3 DNA reads as TGTGCCAGTAGTATCTCTATATCGAACACCGGGGAGCTGTTTTTT. This chain uses TRBV19 with TRBJ2-2; D is unclear. Looked up from germline, CDR1 is LNHDA and CDR2 is SQIVND (reference sequence). The CDR3 has 15 residues. V shed 3 bases and J shed 0 bases, with 8 bases lying between them.

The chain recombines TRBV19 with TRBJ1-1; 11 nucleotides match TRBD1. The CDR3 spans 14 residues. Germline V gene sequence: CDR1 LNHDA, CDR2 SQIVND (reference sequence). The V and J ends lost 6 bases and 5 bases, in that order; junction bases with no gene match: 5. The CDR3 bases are TGTGCCAGTAGGGGGACAGGGGGAAGAACTGAAGCTTTCTTT. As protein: CASRGTGGRTEAFF.

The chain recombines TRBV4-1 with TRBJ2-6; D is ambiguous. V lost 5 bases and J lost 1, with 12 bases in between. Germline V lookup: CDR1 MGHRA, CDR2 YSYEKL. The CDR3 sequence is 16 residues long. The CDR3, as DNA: TGCGCCAGCAGCGCAAGCCCAGGATCTGGGGCCAACGTCCTGACTTTC. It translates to CASSASPGSGANVLTF.

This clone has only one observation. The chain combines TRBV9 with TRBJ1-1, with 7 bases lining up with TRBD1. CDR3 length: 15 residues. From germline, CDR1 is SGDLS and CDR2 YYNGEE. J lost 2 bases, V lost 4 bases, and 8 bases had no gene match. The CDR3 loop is CASSPRTGPNTEAFF. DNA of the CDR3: TGTGCCAGCAGCCCCCGGACAGGACCAAACACTGAAGCTTTCTTT.

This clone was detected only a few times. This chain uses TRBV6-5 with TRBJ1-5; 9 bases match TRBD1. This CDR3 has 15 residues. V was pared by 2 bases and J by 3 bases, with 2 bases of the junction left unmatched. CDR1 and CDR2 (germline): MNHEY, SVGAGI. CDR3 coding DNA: TGTGCCAGCAGTTACGGACAGGGGTTCAATCAGCCCCAGCATTTT. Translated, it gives CASSYGQGFNQPQHF.

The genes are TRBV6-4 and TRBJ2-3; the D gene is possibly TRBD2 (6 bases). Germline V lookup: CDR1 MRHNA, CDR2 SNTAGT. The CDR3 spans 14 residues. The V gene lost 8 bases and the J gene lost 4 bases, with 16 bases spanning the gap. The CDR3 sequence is CASRTSPGADTQYF. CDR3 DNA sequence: TGTGCCAGCCGCACTAGCCCGGGGGCAGATACGCAGTATTTT.

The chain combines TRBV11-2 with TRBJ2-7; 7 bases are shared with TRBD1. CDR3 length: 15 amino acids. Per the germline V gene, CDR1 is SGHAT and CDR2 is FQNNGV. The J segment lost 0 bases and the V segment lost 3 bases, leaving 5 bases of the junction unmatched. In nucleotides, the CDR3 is TGTGCCAGCAGCTTGGGACAGACCCTCTCCTACGAGCAGTACTTC. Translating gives CASSLGQTLSYEQYF.

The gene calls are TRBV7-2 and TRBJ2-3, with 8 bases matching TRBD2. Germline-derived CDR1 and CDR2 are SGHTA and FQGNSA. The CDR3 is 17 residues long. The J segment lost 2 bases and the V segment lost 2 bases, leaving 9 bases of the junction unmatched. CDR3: CASSLRWREADTDTQYF. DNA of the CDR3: TGTGCCAGCAGCTTAAGATGGCGGGAGGCAGACACAGATACGCAGTATTTT.

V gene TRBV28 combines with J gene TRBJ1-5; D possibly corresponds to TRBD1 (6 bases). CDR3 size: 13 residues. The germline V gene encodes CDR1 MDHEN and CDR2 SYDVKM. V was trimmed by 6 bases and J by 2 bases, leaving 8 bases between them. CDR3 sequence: CASSGQRNQPQHF. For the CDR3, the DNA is TGTGCCAGCAGCGGACAGCGCAATCAGCCCCAGCATTTT.